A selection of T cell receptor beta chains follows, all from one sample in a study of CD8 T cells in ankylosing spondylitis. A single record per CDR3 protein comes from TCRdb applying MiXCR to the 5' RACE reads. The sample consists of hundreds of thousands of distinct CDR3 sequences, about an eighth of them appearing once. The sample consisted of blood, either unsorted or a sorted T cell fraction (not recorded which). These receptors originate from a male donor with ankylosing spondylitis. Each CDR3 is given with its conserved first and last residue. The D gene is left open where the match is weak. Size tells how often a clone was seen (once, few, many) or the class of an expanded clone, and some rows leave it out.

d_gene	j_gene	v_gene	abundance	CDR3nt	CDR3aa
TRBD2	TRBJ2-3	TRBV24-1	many	TGTGCCACCAGTGGAGGGGAGGGTCCTGCTCACGATACGCAGTATTTT	CATSGGEGPAHDTQYF
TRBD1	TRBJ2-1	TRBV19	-	TGTGCCAGTAATACGGGACAGGGAATAGGGGAGCAGTTCTTC	CASNTGQGIGEQFF
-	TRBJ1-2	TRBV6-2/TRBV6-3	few	TGTGCCAGCAGTGGGTATGAGGATGGCTACACCTTC	CASSGYEDGYTF
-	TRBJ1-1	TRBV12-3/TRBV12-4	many	TGTGCCAGCAGTCCCTCTGGTGGGAATGAAGCTTTCTTT	CASSPSGGNEAFF
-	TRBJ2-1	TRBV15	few	TGTGCCACCAGCTTACTCACAGGGAGCTCCTACAATGAGCAGTTCTTC	CATSLLTGSSYNEQFF
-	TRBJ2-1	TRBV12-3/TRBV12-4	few	TGTGCCAGCAGACGCGGGTTCTCCTACAATGAGCAGTTCTTC	CASRRGFSYNEQFF
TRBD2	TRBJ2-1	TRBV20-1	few	TGCAGTGCTAGAGGAAGCGGGATTCTAGCTAATGAGCAGTTCTTC	CSARGSGILANEQFF
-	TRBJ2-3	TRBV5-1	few	TGCGCCAGCAGCTCCGCGACTAGGGAGACGCAGTATTTT	CASSSATRETQYF
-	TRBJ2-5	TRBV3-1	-	TGTGCCAGCAGCTCAGAGGTGTCTTGGGAGGAGACCCAGTACTTC	CASSSEVSWEETQYF
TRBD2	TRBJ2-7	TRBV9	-	TGTGCCAGCAGCACAGCGGGAGGGTTAGGCTACGAGCAGTACTTC	CASSTAGGLGYEQYF
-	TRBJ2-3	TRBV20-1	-	TGCAGCGTCCAAGGGGAACCGGATACGCAGTATTTT	CSVQGEPDTQYF
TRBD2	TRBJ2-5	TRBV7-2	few	TGTGCCAGCAGCCCCGGGACTAGCGGGAGGGAGACCCAGTACTTC	CASSPGTSGRETQYF
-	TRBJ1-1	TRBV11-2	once	TGTGCCAGCAGCTTAACCAGCTTGAACACTGAAGCTTTCTTT	CASSLTSLNTEAFF
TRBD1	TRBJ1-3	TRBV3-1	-	TGTGCCAGCAGCCCTAGACAGGGGGGAAACACCATATATTTT	CASSPRQGGNTIYF
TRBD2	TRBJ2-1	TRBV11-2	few	TGTGCCAGCAGCCCCGGCAGGGGACTAGCAGGCAATGAGCAGTTCTTC	CASSPGRGLAGNEQFF
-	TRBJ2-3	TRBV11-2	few	TGTGCCAGCAGCTCGGGTATCGTAGATACGCAGTATTTT	CASSSGIVDTQYF
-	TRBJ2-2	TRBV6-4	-	TGTGCCAGCCATCTTGTAACCGGGGAGCTGTTTTTT	CASHLVTGELFF
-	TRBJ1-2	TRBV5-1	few	TGCGCCAGCAGCGGGACCGATTCTTATGGCTACACCTTC	CASSGTDSYGYTF
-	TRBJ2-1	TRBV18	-	TGTGCCAGCTCACCTAGACAGGACAATGAGCAGTTCTTC	CASSPRQDNEQFF
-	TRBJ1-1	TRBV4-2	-	TGTGCCAGCAGCCAAGGGAGGCAGGGGAAGACTGAAGCTTTCTTT	CASSQGRQGKTEAFF
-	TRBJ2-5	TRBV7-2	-	TGTGCCAGCAGCTTGACTTACCAAGAGACCCAGTACTTC	CASSLTYQETQYF
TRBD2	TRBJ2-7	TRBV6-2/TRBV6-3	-	TGTGCCAGCAGCCCACGGGGGGTTCCAGGCGAGCAGTACTTC	CASSPRGVPGEQYF
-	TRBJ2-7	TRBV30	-	TGTGCCTGGAGTCCCGGGCTAACTATCGAGCAGTACTTC	CAWSPGLTIEQYF
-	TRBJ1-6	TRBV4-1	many	TGCGCCAGCAGCCAAGTGGATCTTGGTTTTAGACTTTCACCCCTCCACTTT	CASSQVDLGFRLSPLHF
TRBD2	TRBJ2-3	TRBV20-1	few	TGCAGTGCTAGACTACTAGCGGGAGGCCCCGGAGATACGCAGTATTTT	CSARLLAGGPGDTQYF
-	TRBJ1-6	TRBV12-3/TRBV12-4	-	TGTGCCAGCAGGGGGGGTAGCTCCTATAATTCACCCCTCCACTTT	CASRGGSSYNSPLHF
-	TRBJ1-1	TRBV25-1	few	TGTGCCAGCAGTGAATACGGGGGCGCGTATACTGAAGCTTTCTTT	CASSEYGGAYTEAFF
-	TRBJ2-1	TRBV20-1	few	TGCAGTGTAGGACGACGCAATGAGCAGTTCTTC	CSVGRRNEQFF
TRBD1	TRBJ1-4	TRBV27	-	TGTGCCAGCAGTTTCCAGGGGGAAACTAATGAAAAACTGTTTTTT	CASSFQGETNEKLFF
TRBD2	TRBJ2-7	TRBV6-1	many	TGTGCCAGCCAAAAGCTAGCGGGAGGGGACGAGCAGTACTTC	CASQKLAGGDEQYF
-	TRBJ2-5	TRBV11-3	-	TGTGCCAGCAGCTTAGATTCAGCGTTGCAAGAGACCCAGTACTTC	CASSLDSALQETQYF
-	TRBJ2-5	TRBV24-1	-	TGTGCCACCAGTGATACCAGGTATTGGGAGACCCAGTACTTC	CATSDTRYWETQYF
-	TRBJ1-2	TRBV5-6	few	TGTGCCAGCAGCTTCGGGCAGGGGATCTATGGCTACACCTTC	CASSFGQGIYGYTF
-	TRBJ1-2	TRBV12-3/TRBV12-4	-	TGTGCCAGCAGTTTCAAGAACTTCTTGGACGATGGCTACACCTTC	CASSFKNFLDDGYTF
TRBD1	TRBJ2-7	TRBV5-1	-	TGCGCCAGCAGCTTTTTGACAGGGGGCGACTCCTACGAGCAGTACTTC	CASSFLTGGDSYEQYF
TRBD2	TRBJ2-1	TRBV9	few	TGTGCCAGCAGCGCAGGGGCCGGACTAGCGGGTTTCAATGAGCAGTTCTTC	CASSAGAGLAGFNEQFF
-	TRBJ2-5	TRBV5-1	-	TGCGCCAGCAGCTTGGCCGGGACAACTATGGAGACCCAGTACTTC	CASSLAGTTMETQYF
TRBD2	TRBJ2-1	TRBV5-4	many	TGTGCCAGCAGCTTGGAATCTAGCGGGAATGAGCAGTTCTTC	CASSLESSGNEQFF
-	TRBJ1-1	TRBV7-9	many	TGTGCCAGCAGCTTGGCCCGGTTAAAGAACACTGAAGCTTTCTTT	CASSLARLKNTEAFF
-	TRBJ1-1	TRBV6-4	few	TGTGCCAGCAGTGACTCGATGGAGGGGCACACTGAAGCTTTCTTT	CASSDSMEGHTEAFF
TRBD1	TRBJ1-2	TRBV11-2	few	TGTGCCAGCAGCTTAGATCGGGACAGGGGGGATGGCTACACCTTC	CASSLDRDRGDGYTF
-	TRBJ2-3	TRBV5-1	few	TGCGCCAGCACTCCCCGGCAGGGTAGGACAGATACGCAGTATTTT	CASTPRQGRTDTQYF
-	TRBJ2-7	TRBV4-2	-	TGTGCCAGCAGCCAAGGGGGAACAGGGCTCTACGAGCAGTACTTC	CASSQGGTGLYEQYF
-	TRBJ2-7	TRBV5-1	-	TGCGCCAGCAGCTTGTCTGCGCCCTCCTACGAGCAGTACTTC	CASSLSAPSYEQYF
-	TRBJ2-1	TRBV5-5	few	TGTGCCAGCAGCTTCGTAAGGCGGGCCAGCTCCTACAATGAGCAGTTCTTC	CASSFVRRASSYNEQFF
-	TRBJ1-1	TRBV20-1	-	TGCAGTGCTAGCCCCACTACAAAGAGGGGCACTGAAGCTTTCTTT	CSASPTTKRGTEAFF
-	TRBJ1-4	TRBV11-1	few	TGTGCCAGCAGCCCAAGTCGTCGCAGAGGAGCAACTAATGAAAAACTGTTTTTT	CASSPSRRRGATNEKLFF
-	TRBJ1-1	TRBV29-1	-	TGCAGCGGGGGGATCCTTCTGGCGAGCACTGAAGCTTTCTTT	CSGGILLASTEAFF
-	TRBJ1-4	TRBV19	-	TGTGCCAGTACCCCCCCAGGAACAGAAAAACTGTTTTTT	CASTPPGTEKLFF
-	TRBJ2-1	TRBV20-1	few	TGCAGTGCTAACCATCGATTTTCGGGCGCCCCCTACAATGAGCAGTTCTTC	CSANHRFSGAPYNEQFF
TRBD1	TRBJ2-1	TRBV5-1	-	TGCGCCAGCAGCATCCGGGACAGGGGCTATGAGCAGTTCTTC	CASSIRDRGYEQFF
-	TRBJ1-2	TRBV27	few	TGTGCCAGCAGTTTCCAGGCTAACTATGGCTACACCTTC	CASSFQANYGYTF
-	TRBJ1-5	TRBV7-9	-	TGTGCCAGCAGCTTAGACTTCGGGGGGGTGGATCAGCCCCAGCATTTT	CASSLDFGGVDQPQHF
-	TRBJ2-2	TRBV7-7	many	TGTGCCAGCAGCTTAGGGGTCGGGAGCAGAACCGGGGAGCTGTTTTTT	CASSLGVGSRTGELFF
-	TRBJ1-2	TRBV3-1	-	TGTGCCAGCAGCCAAGACGCAGGGGTGGTCTATGGCTACACCTTC	CASSQDAGVVYGYTF
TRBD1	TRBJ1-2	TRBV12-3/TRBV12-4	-	TGTGCCAGCAGTTTAGGGACAGGGTTTATGGTAGGCTACACCTTC	CASSLGTGFMVGYTF
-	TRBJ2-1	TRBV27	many	TGTGCCAGCAGATTCGACAGGTACAATGAGCAGTTCTTC	CASRFDRYNEQFF